What follows describes a single T cell receptor beta chain. CDR1 and CDR2 (germline): SGHTA, FQGNSA. This CDR3 comprises 15 residues. V shed 6 bases, J shed 0 bases, and the junction held 6 bases outside the gene matches. The entry originates in a study of T cells after yellow fever vaccination. In making TCR cDNA, 5'RACE template switching added a universal primer site and UMIs to it. A single record per CDR3 protein comes from TCRdb applying MiXCR to the 5' RACE reads. The sample comprises roughly 85,000 distinct CDR3 sequences, roughly 15% of which are singletons, and approximately 25% rests with the top ten.

The sequence was obtained from a man aged 18 to 30 who received the YFV17D yellow fever vaccine. Source: CD8+ T cells not binding an NS4B(214-222) dextramer, sorted from PBMCs, taken 21 days after the first yellow fever vaccination. The V call is TRBV7-2, the J call TRBJ2-3, with 7 bases fitting TRBD1. CDR3 loop: CASRPPGQSTDTQYF. In nucleotides, the CDR3 is TGTGCCAGCAGACCCCCGGGACAGAGCACAGATACGCAGTATTTT.